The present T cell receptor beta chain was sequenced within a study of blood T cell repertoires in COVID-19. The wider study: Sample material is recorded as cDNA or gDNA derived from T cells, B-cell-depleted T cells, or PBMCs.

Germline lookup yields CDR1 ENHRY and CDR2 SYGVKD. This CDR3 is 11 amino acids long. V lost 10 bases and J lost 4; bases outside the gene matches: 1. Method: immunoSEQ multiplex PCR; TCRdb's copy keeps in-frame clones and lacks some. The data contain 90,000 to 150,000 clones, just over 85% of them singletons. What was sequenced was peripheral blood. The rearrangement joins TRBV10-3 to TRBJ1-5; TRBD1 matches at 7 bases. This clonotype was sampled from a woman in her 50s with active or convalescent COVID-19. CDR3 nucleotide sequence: TGTGCCACGGGACAGAATCAGCCCCAGCATTTT. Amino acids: CATGQNQPQHF.